A selection of T cell receptor beta chains follows, all from one sample in a study of identical twins. TCRdb re-called the 5' RACE reads with MiXCR, one entry per CDR3 protein. The sample carries 700,000 or so distinct CDR3 sequences, 21% recorded once. The data also belong to a second study, concerning T cells expressing NK-cell markers.

The sequenced sample consisted of PBMCs. These receptors came from a young woman in good health. CDR3s leave out the opening cysteine and the closing phenylalanine or tryptophan. Fields, in order: D gene, V gene, J gene, CDR3 length, CDR3 protein. A D gene is named only where the DNA matches it firmly.

>TRBD1|TRBV5-1|TRBJ2-2|15
ASSSAPGQGGTGELF
>TRBD2|TRBV15|TRBJ2-5|12
ATSRAGGQETQY
>-|TRBV29-1|TRBJ2-1|11
SVVSGPYNEQF
>TRBD2|TRBV7-9|TRBJ2-1|13
ASSLVAGPGYEQF
>-|TRBV12-3/TRBV12-4|TRBJ2-7|14
ASTIGGGGPTYEQY
>-|TRBV5-1|TRBJ2-7|9
ASSLGPEQY
>-|TRBV6-1|TRBJ1-1|12
ASTTAGGNTEAF
>TRBD2|TRBV5-1|TRBJ2-7|13
ASSLSGTSGEKQY
>TRBD1|TRBV5-6|TRBJ1-2|12
ASSVLGQGYGYT
>TRBD2|TRBV10-3|TRBJ2-5|14
AISEPGGLEEETQY
>TRBD1|TRBV20-1|TRBJ2-1|11
SATGTGGQEQF
>-|TRBV10-3|TRBJ2-7|11
AISEPATYEQY
>-|TRBV10-3|TRBJ1-3|14
AISETGRSSGNTIY
>TRBD2|TRBV20-1|TRBJ2-3|14
SAEPPRGGGTDTQY
>TRBD2|TRBV23-1|TRBJ2-1|17
ASREGGLAGGPCGNEQF
>-|TRBV29-1|TRBJ2-7|10
SVAGSSYEQY
>-|TRBV6-5|TRBJ2-1|9
ASSYMDEQF
>TRBD2|TRBV20-1|TRBJ2-1|12
SASRLAGGLKQF
>TRBD2|TRBV11-1|TRBJ2-1|16
ASSRTSGRGSSYNEQF
>-|TRBV20-1|TRBJ2-1|12
SAQRVAGYNEQF
>-|TRBV29-1|TRBJ2-1|8
GASENEQF
>TRBD2|TRBV20-1|TRBJ2-1|15
SAPGTSGKSSYNEQF
>-|TRBV19|TRBJ1-1|12
ASSARQVNTEAF
>-|TRBV20-1|TRBJ1-1|9
SARGSPEAF
>-|TRBV5-1|TRBJ2-2|14
ASSFRDGRDTGELF
>TRBD1|TRBV20-1|TRBJ2-5|14
SARGPPGTGLETQY
>TRBD2|TRBV10-3|TRBJ2-3|13
ALSAGTSGTDTQY
>TRBD2|TRBV6-2/TRBV6-3|TRBJ2-2|12
ASSSGRDTGELF
>-|TRBV11-2|TRBJ2-3|10
ASSSGRYTQY
>-|TRBV2|TRBJ1-1|9
ASSGNSEAF
>-|TRBV20-1|TRBJ1-4|11
SAHRRGSEKLF
>-|TRBV12-3/TRBV12-4|TRBJ2-2|13
ASSHRVGNTGELF
>-|TRBV15|TRBJ1-1|11
ATSIKQGYEAF
>TRBD2|TRBV9|TRBJ2-1|13
ASSVWGAGGNEQF
>TRBD1|TRBV6-5|TRBJ1-6|13
ASSSRTGYNSPLH
>-|TRBV29-1|TRBJ2-3|12
SVGTGAGTDTQY
>-|TRBV18|TRBJ2-7|13
ASSQVEGSSYEQY
>TRBD1|TRBV19|TRBJ2-7|12
ASRPGQGYYEQY
>-|TRBV20-1|TRBJ2-4|14
SARGKGGLPKNIQY
>-|TRBV7-2|TRBJ2-1|11
ASSLWTWGEQF
>-|TRBV6-5|TRBJ2-7|13
ASSYSAGVDYEQY
>-|TRBV9|TRBJ2-7|13
ASSPGRGSRLEQY
>-|TRBV4-3|TRBJ2-1|15
ASSPRLTSGAPNEQF
>TRBD2|TRBV6-1|TRBJ2-1|11
ASMRTGGLEQF
>-|TRBV2|TRBJ2-3|14
ASTITREASTDTQY
>-|TRBV5-1|TRBJ1-1|12
ASSFSGLGTEAF
>TRBD2|TRBV11-1|TRBJ2-3|14
ASSFGTSGSTDTQY
>-|TRBV20-1|TRBJ2-7|10
SPMRETYEQY
>-|TRBV6-6|TRBJ1-4|11
ASSKGHNEKLF
>TRBD1|TRBV7-2|TRBJ2-7|13
ASSVGQGHIYEQY
>-|TRBV29-1|TRBJ1-5|11
SVGSGIGQPQH
>-|TRBV7-2|TRBJ1-5|12
ASSLGVLNQPQH
>TRBD2|TRBV7-9|TRBJ2-5|14
ASSLPGLDVRQTQY
>-|TRBV7-2|TRBJ2-5|12
ASSLSGPRETQY
>TRBD2|TRBV20-1|TRBJ2-2|15
SASGLAGGLGTGELF